This T cell receptor beta chain emerged from a study of T cells in Graves' hyperthyroidism and ophthalmopathy. Background on the study: Pretreatment peripheral blood was obtained at initial diagnosis.

Findings and limits, study-wide: In validation, the model predicted ophthalmopathy. These predictions came a median about 6 months before onset.

The CDR3 contains 11 residues. V shed 6 bases and J shed 7 bases, with 6 bases lying between them. CDR1 and CDR2 from the germline V gene are ENHRY and SYGVKD. Amplification yielded TCR beta CDR3 regions, with RNA transcripts as the source. The HTBI primer set drove a first-round RT-PCR of the TCR CDR3. TCRdb independently ran MiXCR on the multiplex PCR reads; one entry per CDR3 protein. This table has fewer than 500,000 distinct CDR3 sequences, approximately 15% appearing once. In its sample, this clonotype was seen a few times. Its antigen is unknown. Input material: blood. This sequence originates from a man in his thirties or forties with Graves' hyperthyroidism that later progressed to Graves' ophthalmopathy. The V gene is TRBV10-3, the J gene TRBJ2-2; D remains unclear. DNA of the CDR3: TGTGCCATCAGAACCAGCGGGGAGCTGTTTTTT. Its translation: CAIRTSGELFF.